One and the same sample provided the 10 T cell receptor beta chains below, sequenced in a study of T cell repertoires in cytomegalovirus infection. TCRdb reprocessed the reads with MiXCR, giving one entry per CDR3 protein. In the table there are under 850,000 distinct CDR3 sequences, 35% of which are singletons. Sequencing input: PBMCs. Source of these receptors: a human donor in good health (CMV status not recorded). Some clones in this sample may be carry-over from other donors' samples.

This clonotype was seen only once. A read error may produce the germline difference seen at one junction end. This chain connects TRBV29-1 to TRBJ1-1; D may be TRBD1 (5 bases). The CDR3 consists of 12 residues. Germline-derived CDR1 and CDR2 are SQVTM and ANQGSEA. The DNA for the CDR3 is TGCAGCGTTCAGAAGAGTGGGACTGAAGATTTCTTT. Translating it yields CSVQKSGTEDFF.

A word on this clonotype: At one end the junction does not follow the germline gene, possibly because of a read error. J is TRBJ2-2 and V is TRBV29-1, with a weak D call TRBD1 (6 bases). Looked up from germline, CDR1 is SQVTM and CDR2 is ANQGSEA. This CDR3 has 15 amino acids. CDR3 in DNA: TGCAGCGTTGACCCGCTTGGTGGGGGCACCGGGGAGCTCTTTTTT. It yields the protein CSVDPLGGGTGELFF.

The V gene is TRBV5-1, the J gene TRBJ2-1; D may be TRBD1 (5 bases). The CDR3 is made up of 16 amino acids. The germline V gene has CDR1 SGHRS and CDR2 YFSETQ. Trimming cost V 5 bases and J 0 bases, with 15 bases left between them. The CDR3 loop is CASSTQAGSSYNEQFF. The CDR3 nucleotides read TGCGCCAGCAGTACACAGGCCGGAAGCTCCTACAATGAGCAGTTCTTC.

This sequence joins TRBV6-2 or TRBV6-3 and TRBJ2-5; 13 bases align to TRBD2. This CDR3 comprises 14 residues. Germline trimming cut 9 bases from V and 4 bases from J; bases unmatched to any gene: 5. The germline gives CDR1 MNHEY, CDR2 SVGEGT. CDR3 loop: CARRTSGSRETQYF. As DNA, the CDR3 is TGTGCCAGAAGGACTAGCGGGAGCCGAGAGACCCAGTACTTC.

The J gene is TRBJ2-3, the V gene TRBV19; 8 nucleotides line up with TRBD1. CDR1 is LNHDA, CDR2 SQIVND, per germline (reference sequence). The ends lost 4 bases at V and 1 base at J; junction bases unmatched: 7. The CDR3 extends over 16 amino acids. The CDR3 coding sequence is TGTGCCAGTAGTACGGGAGACAGGGGAGGCACAGATACGCAGTATTTT. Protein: CASSTGDRGGTDTQYF.

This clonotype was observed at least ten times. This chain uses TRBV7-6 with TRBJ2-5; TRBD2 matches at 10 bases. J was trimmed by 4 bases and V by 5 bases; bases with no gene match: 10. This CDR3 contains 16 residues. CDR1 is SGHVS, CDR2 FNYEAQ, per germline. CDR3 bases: TGTGCCAGCAGCCTTCCAGCGGGAGGGCCTTCAGAGACCCAGTACTTC. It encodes CASSLPAGGPSETQYF.

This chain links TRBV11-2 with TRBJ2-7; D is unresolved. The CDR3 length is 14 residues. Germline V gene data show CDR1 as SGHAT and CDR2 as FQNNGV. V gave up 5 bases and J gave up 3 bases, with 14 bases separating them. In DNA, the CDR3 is TGTGCCAGCAGCCTGGCTCAAAACCACTACGAGCAGTACTTC. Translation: CASSLAQNHYEQYF. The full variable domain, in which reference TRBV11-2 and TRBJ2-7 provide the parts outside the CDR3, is EAGVAQSPRYKIIEKRQSVAFWCNPISGHATLYWYQQILGQGPKLLIQFQNNGVVDDSQLPKDRFSAERLKGVDSTLKIQPAKLEDSAVYLCASSLAQNHYEQYFGPGTRLTVT.

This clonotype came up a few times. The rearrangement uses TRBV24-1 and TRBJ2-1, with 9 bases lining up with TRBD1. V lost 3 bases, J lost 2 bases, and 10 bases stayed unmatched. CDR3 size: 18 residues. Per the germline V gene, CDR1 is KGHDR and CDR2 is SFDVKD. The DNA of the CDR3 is TGTGCCACCAGTGATCCCTCGGGACAGGGTTCGCCCTACAATGAGCAGTTCTTC. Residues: CATSDPSGQGSPYNEQFF.

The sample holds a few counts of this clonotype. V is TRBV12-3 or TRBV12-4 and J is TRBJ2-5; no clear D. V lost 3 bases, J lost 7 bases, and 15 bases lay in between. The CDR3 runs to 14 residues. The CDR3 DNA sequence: TGTGCCAGCAGTTTTTCCCCAGCCGGACCGACCCAGTACTTC. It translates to CASSFSPAGPTQYF.

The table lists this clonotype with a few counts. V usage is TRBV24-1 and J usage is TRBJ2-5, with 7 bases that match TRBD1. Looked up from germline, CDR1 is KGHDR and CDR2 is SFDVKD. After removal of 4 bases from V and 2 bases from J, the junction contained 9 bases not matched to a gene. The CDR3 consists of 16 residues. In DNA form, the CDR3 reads TGTGCCACCAGTGACCTCACAGGGGATGGACAAGAGACCCAGTACTTC. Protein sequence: CATSDLTGDGQETQYF.